This T cell receptor (beta chain) was identified during a study of T cells after yellow fever vaccination. Study-level results: Subsequent booster samples again held most clones from primary vaccination (96% CD4, over 80% CD8). A minor fraction of clonotypes spanned both CD4 and CD8 compartments. Peak timing came faster in the weaker secondary response, day 5 versus 15.

With respect to this clonotype: As yet, its antigen is unknown.

TCRdb re-called the 5' RACE reads with MiXCR, one entry per CDR3 protein. In the table there are roughly 300,000 distinct CDR3 sequences, roughly 8.3% of which are singletons. The CDR3 runs to 13 residues. V lost 2 bases and J lost 5, with 9 bases in between. This chain uses TRBV12-3 or TRBV12-4 with TRBJ2-5; D is possibly TRBD1 (5 bases). This sequence was found in a man younger than 35 who received the YFV17D yellow fever vaccine. The starting material was PBMCs, obtained roughly 45 days after the first yellow fever vaccination. The CDR3: CASSLSQAETQYF. The CDR3 coding sequence is TGTGCCAGCAGTTTATCACAGGCGGAGACCCAGTACTTC.